This T cell receptor beta chain originates from a study of CXCR3-negative and CXCR3-positive naive CD8 T cells. Study-level results: Naive cells used TRBV-TRBJ genes in much the same way whether CXCR3-negative or CXCR3-positive; memory cells did not.

UMI-labeled 5' RACE yielded the TRB cDNA libraries. Using the 5' RACE reads, TCRdb records one entry per CDR3 protein without DNA. This sample's table reports around 40,000 distinct CDR3 sequences. The CDR3 length is 19 residues. Germline CDR1 reads SEHNR; CDR2 reads FQNEAQ (reference sequence). All CD8+ T cell subsets were sorted in triplicate at 300,000 to 350,000 cells each. A note on this clonotype: Its antigen is as yet unknown.

The receptor was derived from a human donor in good health. Some clones in this sample may be carry-over from other donors' samples. The rearrangement links TRBV7-9 to TRBJ2-5; TCRdb's D call, TRBD2, is unchecked because there is no DNA. The material sequenced was memory CD8+ T cells from blood. The CDR3 loop is CASKGGLSLDPIPQETQYF.